One sample yielded the 2 T cell receptor beta chains listed below, sequenced in a study of T cell responses to AZD1222 COVID-19 vaccine. Method: immunoSEQ multiplex PCR; TCRdb's copy keeps in-frame clones and lacks some. The sample holds tens of thousands of clones; over 85% are singletons and the top ten take 3%. Sequencing used peripheral blood, obtained on day 0 of AZD1222 vaccination. The receptors stem from an adult in good health.

The chain uses TRBV10-3 and TRBJ2-3, with D perhaps matching TRBD1 (5 bases). Looked up from germline, CDR1 is ENHRY and CDR2 is SYGVKD. V lost 4 bases to trimming and J lost 2 bases, with 16 bases between them. The CDR3 runs to 16 residues. The CDR3 here is CAISGRGYVNTDTQYF. The CDR3 DNA reads as TGTGCCATCAGTGGAAGGGGATACGTTAACACAGATACGCAGTATTTT.

V and J are TRBV4-2 and TRBJ2-2; possible D gene TRBD2, 5 bases. Germline CDR1 reads LGHNA; CDR2 reads YNFKEQ. This CDR3 is built from 13 residues. V shed 2 bases and J shed 6 bases, with 7 bases lying between them. The CDR3 is CASSQQLAGELFF. DNA of the CDR3: TGTGCCAGCAGCCAACAACTAGCCGGGGAGCTGTTTTTT.